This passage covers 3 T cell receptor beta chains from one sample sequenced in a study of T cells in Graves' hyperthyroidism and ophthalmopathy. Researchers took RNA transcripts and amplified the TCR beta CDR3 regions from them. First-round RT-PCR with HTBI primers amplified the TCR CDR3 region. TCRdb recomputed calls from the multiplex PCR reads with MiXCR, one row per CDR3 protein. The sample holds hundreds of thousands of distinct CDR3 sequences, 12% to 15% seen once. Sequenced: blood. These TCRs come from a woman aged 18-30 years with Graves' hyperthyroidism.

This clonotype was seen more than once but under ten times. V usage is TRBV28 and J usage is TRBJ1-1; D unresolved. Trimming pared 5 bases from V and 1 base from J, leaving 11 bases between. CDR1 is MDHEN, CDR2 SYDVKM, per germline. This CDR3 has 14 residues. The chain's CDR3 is CASSPITRNTEAFF. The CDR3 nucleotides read TGTGCCAGCAGTCCCATCACCAGGAACACTGAAGCTTTCTTT.

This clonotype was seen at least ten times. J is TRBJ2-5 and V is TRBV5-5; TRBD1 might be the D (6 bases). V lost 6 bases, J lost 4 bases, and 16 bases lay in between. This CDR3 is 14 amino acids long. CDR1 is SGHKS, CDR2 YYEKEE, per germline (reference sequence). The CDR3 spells CASTPRGYAETQYF. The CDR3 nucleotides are TGTGCCAGCACACCCAGGGGTTACGCAGAGACCCAGTACTTC.

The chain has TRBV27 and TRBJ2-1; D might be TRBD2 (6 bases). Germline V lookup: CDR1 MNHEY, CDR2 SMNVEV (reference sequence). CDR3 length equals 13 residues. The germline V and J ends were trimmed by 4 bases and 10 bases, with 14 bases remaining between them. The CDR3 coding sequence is TGTGCCAGCAGTTCGCCTAGCGCCCAAGAGCAGTTCTTC. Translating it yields CASSSPSAQEQFF.